These T cell receptor beta chains were read from a single sample in a study of blood T cell repertoires in COVID-19. Clones were sequenced by immunoSEQ multiplex PCR, and TCRdb holds only the in-frame ones, with some missing. The sample has some 69,000 clones, roughly 90% seen once. The specimen was peripheral blood. Every receptor here comes from a man aged 60-69 years with acute or convalescent COVID-19. CDR3s include the opening cysteine and the closing phenylalanine or tryptophan. The order of the fields is CDR3 protein, V gene, clone size, D gene. D genes are given only for firm matches. The size field is filled for only some rows; it gives once, few, many or a size class.

cdr3_aa: CATWDNYEQYF
v_call: TRBV27
clone_size: -
d_call: -

cdr3_aa: CASSFGQGNTGELFF
v_call: TRBV7-2
clone_size: -
d_call: TRBD1

cdr3_aa: CAGERGGNTGELFF
v_call: TRBV30
clone_size: once
d_call: TRBD2

cdr3_aa: CASSVPGQNSGANVLTF
v_call: TRBV21-1
clone_size: -
d_call: -

cdr3_aa: CASGRDFLTGALDNSPLHF
v_call: TRBV12-5
clone_size: -
d_call: -

cdr3_aa: CAWRYAGTVNTEAFF
v_call: TRBV30
clone_size: once
d_call: TRBD1

cdr3_aa: CASSIGQGLFEQYF
v_call: TRBV5-1
clone_size: -
d_call: TRBD1

cdr3_aa: CASSLGRGGATDTQYF
v_call: TRBV7-9
clone_size: -
d_call: TRBD2

cdr3_aa: CATSRVPLRGGNNQPQHF
v_call: TRBV15
clone_size: -
d_call: -

cdr3_aa: CASSFFSGKNTEAFF
v_call: TRBV5-1
clone_size: -
d_call: -

cdr3_aa: CASSTPLAGQETQYF
v_call: TRBV5-4
clone_size: -
d_call: TRBD2

cdr3_aa: CAWSLQALNTEAFF
v_call: TRBV30
clone_size: -
d_call: -

cdr3_aa: CASSSLGFHTIYF
v_call: TRBV12-3/TRBV12-4
clone_size: -
d_call: -

cdr3_aa: CASSPADRGYGYTF
v_call: TRBV6-4
clone_size: -
d_call: -

cdr3_aa: CASSPLGGNTEAFF
v_call: TRBV3-1/TRBV3-2
clone_size: -
d_call: -

cdr3_aa: CASSVGTGKSDTEAFF
v_call: TRBV19
clone_size: few
d_call: TRBD1

cdr3_aa: CASSPETHRVDGYTF
v_call: TRBV5-4
clone_size: -
d_call: -

cdr3_aa: CASSKGRKPEGQPQHF
v_call: TRBV21-1
clone_size: -
d_call: -

cdr3_aa: CASSFRGSSYEQYF
v_call: TRBV7-9
clone_size: -
d_call: -

cdr3_aa: CASGNQISPDRDYGYTF
v_call: TRBV3-1/TRBV3-2
clone_size: -
d_call: TRBD1

cdr3_aa: CASSLGRRGGGYTF
v_call: TRBV7-6
clone_size: -
d_call: -

cdr3_aa: CASRTANTEAFF
v_call: TRBV2
clone_size: -
d_call: -

cdr3_aa: CATSRGGNSGNTIYF
v_call: TRBV15
clone_size: -
d_call: -

cdr3_aa: CASILSGTGVSPLHF
v_call: TRBV6-6
clone_size: -
d_call: TRBD1

cdr3_aa: CASSREGLAGASTDTQYF
v_call: TRBV3-1/TRBV3-2
clone_size: -
d_call: TRBD2

cdr3_aa: CASSYRLQPQHF
v_call: TRBV7-9
clone_size: -
d_call: -

cdr3_aa: CASSESSDSGNTIYF
v_call: TRBV25-1
clone_size: -
d_call: -

cdr3_aa: CASSEGPNNGAGELFF
v_call: TRBV2
clone_size: -
d_call: -

cdr3_aa: CASSGDSGSYGYTF
v_call: TRBV5-6
clone_size: -
d_call: TRBD1

cdr3_aa: CASSRQGKRDTQYF
v_call: TRBV7-9
clone_size: -
d_call: TRBD1

cdr3_aa: CSVEVAGGRNEKLFF
v_call: TRBV29-1
clone_size: -
d_call: -

cdr3_aa: CASAGRVVGNTEAFF
v_call: TRBV10-2
clone_size: -
d_call: -

cdr3_aa: CASSPGAGTSYNEQFF
v_call: TRBV6-2/TRBV6-3
clone_size: few
d_call: -

cdr3_aa: CASRPDGDTEAFF
v_call: TRBV7-3
clone_size: -
d_call: -

cdr3_aa: CASSPGQGYGYTF
v_call: TRBV4-2
clone_size: -
d_call: TRBD1

cdr3_aa: CAISESTGQNYGYTF
v_call: TRBV10-3
clone_size: -
d_call: -

cdr3_aa: CAISGSGTGDEAFF
v_call: TRBV10-3
clone_size: -
d_call: -

cdr3_aa: CASSTEGAGDTQYF
v_call: TRBV7-6
clone_size: once
d_call: TRBD1

cdr3_aa: CASRQGPNSYEQYF
v_call: TRBV6-4
clone_size: -
d_call: -

cdr3_aa: CASSPTGPWDNNEQFF
v_call: TRBV10-2
clone_size: -
d_call: -